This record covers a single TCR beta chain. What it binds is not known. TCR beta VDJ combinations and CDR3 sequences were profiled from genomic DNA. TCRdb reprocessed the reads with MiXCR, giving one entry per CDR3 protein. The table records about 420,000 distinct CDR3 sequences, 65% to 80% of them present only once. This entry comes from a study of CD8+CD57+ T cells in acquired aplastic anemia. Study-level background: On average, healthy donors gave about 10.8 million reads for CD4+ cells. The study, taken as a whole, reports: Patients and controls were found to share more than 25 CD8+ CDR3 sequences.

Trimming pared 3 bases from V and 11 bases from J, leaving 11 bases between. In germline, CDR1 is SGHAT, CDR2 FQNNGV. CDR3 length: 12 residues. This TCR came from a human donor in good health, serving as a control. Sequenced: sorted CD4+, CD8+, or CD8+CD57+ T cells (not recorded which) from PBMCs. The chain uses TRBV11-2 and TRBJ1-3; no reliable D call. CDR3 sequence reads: CASSFGGRPIYF. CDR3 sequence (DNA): TGTGCCAGCAGCTTTGGTGGAAGGCCCATATATTTT.